This passage covers 16 T cell receptor beta chains from one sample sequenced in a study of shared clonotypes between healthy human individuals. Some clones are missing from TCRdb's copy, which holds only in-frame ones; the method was immunoSEQ multiplex PCR. The sample includes 1.5 million to 2.5 million clones, approximately 95% of them seen just once. Selected positively for CCR7 and CD45RO-negative, naive CD8 cells excluded terminally differentiated effector memory CD45RA+ cells. The sample taken for sequencing was naive CD8+ T cells sorted from blood. The receptor set was obtained from a man between 18 and 29 years old in good health.

The rearrangement uses TRBV27 and TRBJ2-7; a weak D match, TRBD1 (6 bases). V lost 6 bases to trimming and J lost 5 bases, with 23 bases between them. This CDR3 is 16 amino acids long. Germline values: CDR1 MNHEY, CDR2 SMNVEV (reference sequence). CDR3 amino acids: CASSRITGLGLDEQYF. DNA for the CDR3: TGTGCCAGCAGCCGCATTACAGGGTTGGGGTTAGACGAGCAGTACTTC.

This chain joins TRBV7-6 and TRBJ2-7; D is perhaps TRBD1 or TRBD2 (5 bases each). The germline V gene has CDR1 SGHVS and CDR2 FNYEAQ. The CDR3 runs 15 residues. V lost 5 bases to trimming and J lost 1 base, with 15 bases between them. Written as DNA, the CDR3 is TGTGCCAGCAGCGCCGTGGGGGACGGGTCCTACGAGCAGTACTTC. This translates into CASSAVGDGSYEQYF.

The chain has TRBV6-1 and TRBJ2-1; D is unresolved. The length of the CDR3 is 15 residues. Germline loops: CDR1 MNHNS, CDR2 SASEGT. V was pared by 1 base and J by 3 bases, with 10 bases between. CDR3: CASSEDPGVYNEQFF. The CDR3 nucleotides are TGTGCCAGCAGTGAAGATCCAGGCGTCTACAATGAGCAGTTCTTC.

In DNA, the CDR3 is TGTGCCAGCAGTTACGAGGGTGGGACCTACACCTTC. Amino acids: CASSYEGGTYTF. The chain carries TRBV6-6 and TRBJ1-2; tentative D call: TRBD1 (5 bases). This CDR3 has 12 residues. The germline V gene has CDR1 MNHNY and CDR2 SVGAGI (reference sequence). V was shortened by 2 bases and J by 10 bases, with 11 bases between the two germline ends.

Note on this clone: Other DNA sequences in the same sample also yield this CDR3. This sequence joins TRBV13 and TRBJ2-7; 9 nucleotides align to TRBD1. The CDR3 length is 15 residues. The junction had 8 bases not matched to a gene; V was cut back by 5 bases and J by 3 bases. Germline CDR1 is PRHDT and CDR2 is FYEKMQ (reference sequence). The CDR3 nucleotides read TGTGCCAGCAGCCTGGGCCGGGACAGGGTCTACGAGCAGTACTTC. Its protein is CASSLGRDRVYEQYF.

The J gene is TRBJ2-7, the V gene TRBV4-1, with 7 bases fitting TRBD1. Germline V gene data show CDR1 as MGHRA and CDR2 as YSYEKL. The trim removed 0 bases at V and 10 bases at J, leaving 6 bases unmatched. The CDR3 has 13 amino acids. The CDR3 DNA reads as TGCGCCAGCAGCCAAGAAGACAGGGAAGGTCAGTACTTC. This sequence encodes CASSQEDREGQYF.

The chain employs TRBV7-8 and TRBJ2-3; weak D call: TRBD1 (6 bases). The V and J ends lost 5 bases and 4 bases respectively, with 16 bases between them. This CDR3 is 15 amino acids long. Per the germline V gene, CDR1 is SGHVS and CDR2 is FQNEAQ. Here the CDR3 reads CASSPPLAGADTQYF. CDR3 nucleotide sequence: TGTGCCAGCAGCCCCCCTCTGGCAGGGGCAGATACGCAGTATTTT.

The chain links TRBV11-2 to TRBJ1-5; 11 nucleotides align to TRBD1. The V gene's germline CDR1 is SGHAT and CDR2 FQNNGV. Trimming removed 1 base from V and 5 bases from J; junction bases left unmatched: 1. The CDR3 contains 15 residues. The CDR3 nucleotides are TGTGCCAGCAGCTTAGGGACAGGGGGCTATCAGCCCCAGCATTTT. Translated: CASSLGTGGYQPQHF.

V gene TRBV5-1 combines with J gene TRBJ1-5; 7 nucleotides align to TRBD1. J lost 7 bases, V lost 7 bases, and 8 bases had no gene match. Germline V gives CDR1 SGHRS, CDR2 YFSETQ. CDR3 length: 13 residues. The DNA for the CDR3 is TGCGCCAGCCGAGACAGGGATGACCAGCCCCAGCATTTT. Amino acid sequence: CASRDRDDQPQHF.

The chain is built from TRBV5-1 and TRBJ1-6, with a possible D match to TRBD1 (5 bases). The V gene lost 0 bases and the J gene lost 5 bases, with 9 bases spanning the gap. CDR1 is SGHRS and CDR2 is YFSETQ in the germline V gene. The CDR3 runs to 15 residues. The CDR3 here is CASSLGGPHNSPLHF. The CDR3 bases are TGCGCCAGCAGCTTGGGGGGACCCCATAATTCACCCCTCCACTTT.

This clone was observed a handful of times. The V and J genes are TRBV5-6 and TRBJ1-5; a possible D gene is TRBD1 (6 bases). The CDR3 spans 12 residues. Germline V gene sequence: CDR1 SGHDT, CDR2 YYEEEE. V was cut by 2 bases and J by 9 bases, with 9 bases left in between. The CDR3 DNA is TGTGCCAGCAGCTTCACAGGGTTGCCCCAGCATTTT. This codes for CASSFTGLPQHF.

This chain joins TRBV4-1 and TRBJ1-1; 8 positions agree with TRBD1. V was pared by 4 bases and J by 4 bases, with 8 bases of the junction left unmatched. The CDR3 extends over 15 amino acids. The germline gives CDR1 MGHRA, CDR2 YSYEKL. DNA for the CDR3: TGCGCCAGCAGCCTTCGACAGGGGCGAGCCACTGAAGCTTTCTTT. As protein: CASSLRQGRATEAFF.

V and J are TRBV4-2 and TRBJ1-5; a weak D match, TRBD1 (5 bases). Trimming shortened V by 0 bases and J by 2 bases, and 17 bases separated the two germline ends. Germline CDR1 and CDR2: LGHNA and YNFKEQ. The CDR3 runs 18 residues. The CDR3 loop reads CASSQDLQAASGNQPQHF. The DNA for the CDR3 is TGTGCCAGCAGCCAAGACTTACAGGCGGCCAGTGGCAATCAGCCCCAGCATTTT.

The chain employs TRBV18 and TRBJ2-7; perhaps TRBD1 as D (6 bases). The CDR3 consists of 15 residues. Germline V gene lookup returns CDR1 KGHSH and CDR2 LQKENI. The V and J ends lost 2 bases and 0 bases respectively, with 11 bases between them. CDR3 sequence: CASSPYWTASYEQYF. In DNA form, the CDR3 reads TGTGCCAGCTCACCATACTGGACAGCCTCCTACGAGCAGTACTTC.

The CDR3 region is CASSSWDPNEQYF. DNA of the CDR3: TGTGCCAGCAGCTCTTGGGACCCCAACGAGCAGTACTTC. This chain joins TRBV7-6 and TRBJ2-7; either TRBD1 or TRBD2 may fit D (5 bases each). CDR3 length equals 13 residues. The ends were cut back, 4 bases at V and 5 bases at J, with 12 bases in the middle. CDR1 and CDR2 from the germline V gene are SGHVS and FNYEAQ.

This chain uses TRBV18 with TRBJ2-1, with D maybe TRBD1 (5 bases). This CDR3 contains 15 residues. V lost 2 bases and J lost 3, with 11 bases in between. The germline gives CDR1 KGHSH, CDR2 LQKENI. The CDR3, as DNA: TGTGCCAGCTCACCAAGGGGCCAGTACTACAATGAGCAGTTCTTC. It specifies CASSPRGQYYNEQFF.